This T cell receptor beta chain was obtained from a study of regulatory T cells in long-lasting Graves disease. Time point reported: persistent/refractory GD, antithyroid drugs over 5 years with positive TRAb. After RNA was extracted from PBMCs, the TCR library was made from it. Through Arm-PCR of CDR3 regions and iRepertoire HTBI primers, TCR beta libraries were built. One entry per CDR3 protein, called by TCRdb with MiXCR from the multiplex PCR reads. The repertoire holds about 470,000 distinct CDR3 sequences, less than 25% seen once, with under 9% in the top ten. Between the trimmed V and J ends, which lost 5 bases and 7 bases, there was a span of 15 bases. The CDR3 has 14 amino acids. Germline CDR1 SGHVS, CDR2 FQNEAQ. This clonotype was seen repeatedly, ten times or more. Its specificity is not known. Overall study results and limits: The study found lower TCR diversity in persistent Graves' patients than in newly diagnosed ones. Examination was confined to peripheral blood, excluding thyroid tissue. The small sample size may have reduced accuracy. Clonotypes that were public and shared totalled fewer than 3,500 in persistent patients versus roughly 1,000 in new patients.

The V and J genes are TRBV7-8 and TRBJ2-4; D is uncertain. The specimen comprised peripheral blood mononuclear cells (PBMCs), sampled when the disease was refractory, from a patient treated with antithyroid drugs. This receptor was taken from a female donor with Graves disease. The CDR3 here is CASSQSSSSNIQYF. The CDR3 nucleotides read TGTGCCAGCAGCCAAAGTAGTAGTTCGAACATTCAGTACTTC.